This record looks at one TCR beta chain sequence and its context. The target antigen is unknown. Other DNA sequences in the same sample also yield this CDR3. The entry originates in a study of radiation and T cells in renal cell carcinoma. The assay was immunoSEQ multiplex PCR, and TCRdb's table has in-frame clones only and misses some. The sample lists some 150,000 clones; roughly 87% were seen once. Whole-study findings and limits: Baseline intratumoral clonotype presence is unknown without pretreatment biopsies.

Time point indicated: blood 2 weeks post-SBRT. Treatment indicated: 15 Gy SBRT to primary tumor, nephrectomy 4 weeks later. Sample: blood, taken from a patient whose treatment included radiotherapy and nephrectomy. The receptor's source is a woman aged 50 to 60 with renal cell carcinoma.

The CDR3 bases are TGTGCCAGCAGTCCGACTAGCGGGGGCTCCTACGAGCAGTACTTC. This sequence encodes CASSPTSGGSYEQYF. This rearrangement joins TRBV7-2 to TRBJ2-7; TRBD2 matches at 12 bases. J was trimmed by 0 bases and V by 6 bases; bases with no gene match: 3. CDR3 length: 15 amino acids. Germline V lookup: CDR1 SGHTA, CDR2 FQGNSA. Variable domain in full (rest from reference TRBV7-2 and TRBJ2-7): GAGVSQSPSNKVTEKGKDVELRCDPISGHTALYWYRQSLGQGLEFLIYFQGNSAPDKSGLPSDRFSAERTGGSVSTLTIQRTQQEDSAVYLCASSPTSGGSYEQYFGPGTRLTVT.